The 17 T cell receptor beta chains below come from one sample, sequenced in a study of response to subunit inactivated influenza vaccine. Each CDR3 protein gets one entry after TCRdb re-called the RT-PCR reads with MiXCR. This sample has about 500,000 distinct CDR3 sequences, with approximately 17% found just once. The specimen was CD4+ T cells sorted from PBMCs, collected about 23 months after vaccination. The receptors shown here come from a man aged 45 to 75 who received an inactivated influenza vaccine.

This sequence joins TRBV3-1 and TRBJ1-6, with 7 bases identical to TRBD1. This CDR3 region has 15 residues. V gave up 3 bases and J gave up 8 bases; unmatched junction bases: 7. CDR1 LGHDT and CDR2 YNNKEL come from the germline V gene (reference sequence). CDR3 protein: CASSHRQGTDSPLHF. CDR3 in DNA: TGTGCCAGCAGCCACCGACAGGGTACCGATTCACCCCTCCACTTT.

The chain recombines TRBV28 with TRBJ2-3; TRBD2 matches at 16 bases. V shed 6 bases, J shed 5 bases, and the junction held 8 bases outside the gene matches. This CDR3 region has 17 residues. Germline CDR1 MDHEN, CDR2 SYDVKM. The CDR3 DNA reads TGTGCCAGCAGCCGGCCGGGACTAGCGGGAGGGGGAGATACGCAGTATTTT. Protein: CASSRPGLAGGGDTQYF.

This rearrangement joins TRBV9 to TRBJ2-7; TRBD2 might be the D (6 bases). The V and J ends lost 0 bases and 3 bases respectively, with 13 bases between them. This CDR3 region has 15 residues. The germline CDR1 and CDR2 sequences are SGDLS and YYNGEE. CDR3 DNA: TGTGCCAGCAGCGTAGCCGGGGAGGCCCACTACGAGCAGTACTTC. This gives the protein CASSVAGEAHYEQYF. The full variable domain, rest sourced from reference TRBV9 and TRBJ2-7, is DSGVTQTPKHLITATGQRVTLRCSPRSGDLSVYWYQQSLDQGLQFLIQYYNGEERAKGNILERFSAQQFPDLHSELNLSSLELGDSALYFCASSVAGEAHYEQYFGPGTRLTVT.

This chain links TRBV7-9 with TRBJ2-7, with TRBD2 matching over 7 bases. This CDR3 spans 13 amino acids. V shed 8 bases and J 6 bases; nucleotides not matched to a gene: 10. Germline CDR1 reads SEHNR; CDR2 reads FQNEAQ (reference sequence). The CDR3 nucleotides read TGTGCCAGCGTTTTTGGTGGCGGGAGCGAGCAGTACTTC. Translating gives CASVFGGGSEQYF.

This clonotype occurred a few times. The chain links TRBV10-3 to TRBJ2-2; TRBD2 aligns across 7 bases. The CDR3 is 18 amino acids. Trimming at V came to 0 bases and at J to 6 bases, leaving 13 bases not matched to a gene. Germline-derived CDR1 and CDR2 are ENHRY and SYGVKD. The CDR3 here is CAISESFTGGGIAGELFF. The CDR3 nucleotides are TGTGCCATCAGTGAGTCGTTTACGGGAGGAGGAATTGCCGGGGAGCTGTTTTTT.

In this sample, this clonotype turned up a few times. This chain links TRBV7-3 with TRBJ2-5; D is unclear. V was cut by 2 bases and J by 4 bases, with 11 bases left in between. This CDR3 has 14 residues. The germline V gene encodes CDR1 SGHTA and CDR2 FQGTGA. The DNA for the CDR3 is TGTGCCAGCAGCTTAGGACCCATAGGAGAGACCCAGTACTTC. Protein product: CASSLGPIGETQYF.

This chain connects TRBV12-3 or TRBV12-4 to TRBJ2-7, with D possibly TRBD1 on 5 matching bases. This CDR3 contains 12 residues. The V gene lost 1 base and the J gene lost 12 bases, with 13 bases spanning the gap. DNA for the CDR3: TGTGCCAGCAGTTTAGATCAGGCAGGGCCGTACTTC. Encoded protein: CASSLDQAGPYF.

This clonotype was seen more than once but under ten times. The chain joins TRBV4-3 to TRBJ1-5; D remains ambiguous. V was cut by 1 base and J by 2 bases, with 9 bases left in between. The CDR3 consists of 15 residues. Germline V CDR1 and CDR2: LGHNA, YSLEER. CDR3 DNA sequence: TGCGCCAGCAGCCAAGTTTGGCAGGGCAATCAGCCCCAGCATTTT. It yields the protein CASSQVWQGNQPQHF.

The chain joins TRBV3-1 to TRBJ2-7; D gene ambiguous. Trimming took off 4 bases at V and 4 bases at J, with 17 bases between the two ends. Germline lookup yields CDR1 LGHDT and CDR2 YNNKEL (reference sequence). CDR3 length: 15 residues. CDR3 nucleotide sequence: TGTGCCAGCAGCCCCCGACGCCTCACAGCTTACGAGCAGTACTTC. This codes for CASSPRRLTAYEQYF.

This clonotype came up a few times. J is TRBJ2-3 and V is TRBV7-2; D is perhaps TRBD2 (6 bases). V lost 5 bases to trimming and J lost 1 base, with 19 bases between them. The CDR3 spans 17 residues. CDR1 and CDR2 (germline): SGHTA, FQGNSA. In DNA form, the CDR3 reads TGTGCCAGCAGCACTTTCAGGTTCGGGGGACGCACAGATACGCAGTATTTT. The encoded protein is CASSTFRFGGRTDTQYF.

CDR3 nucleotides: TGTGCCAGCAGCTCCCTGGGTGGCAATTCACCCCTCCACTTT. Its protein product is CASSSLGGNSPLHF. The chain recombines TRBV7-8 with TRBJ1-6, with D uncertain. The CDR3 length is 14 residues. The V end was cut by 4 bases, the J end by 7 bases, with 11 bases between. Germline CDR1 is SGHVS and CDR2 is FQNEAQ.

This clonotype showed up just a few times. CDR3 protein: CASSPTGGDEQFF. In nucleotides, the CDR3 is TGTGCCAGCAGCCCGACCGGGGGGGATGAGCAGTTCTTC. V and J are TRBV14 and TRBJ2-1; 8 nucleotides line up with TRBD2. V lost 4 bases to trimming and J lost 8 bases; unmatched junction nucleotides: 4. The CDR3 is 13 residues long. Germline V gives CDR1 SGHDN, CDR2 FVKESK.

This sequence joins TRBV27 and TRBJ2-1, with 14 bases fitting TRBD2. The CDR3 consists of 17 residues. Germline values: CDR1 MNHEY, CDR2 SMNVEV (reference sequence). V dropped 5 bases and J dropped 4; count of bases not matched to a gene: 7. CDR3 in DNA: TGTGCCAGCAGTAAGACTAGCGGGAGGGCTCGGTACAATGAGCAGTTCTTC. Protein: CASSKTSGRARYNEQFF.

This clonotype was counted a few times. The J gene is TRBJ2-1, the V gene TRBV6-1; 7 bases are a match to TRBD2. The CDR3 extends over 16 amino acids. V gave up 6 bases and J gave up 2 bases; unmatched junction bases: 10. CDR1 is MNHNS and CDR2 is SASEGT in the germline V gene. The CDR3 nucleotides read TGTGCCAGCAGCCCCCGGGCGGGGGTAACCTACAATGAGCAGTTCTTC. This encodes CASSPRAGVTYNEQFF.

This clonotype was detected a few times. V and J are TRBV5-6 and TRBJ2-2; 7 bases match TRBD2. This CDR3 is 17 amino acids long. Germline CDR1 and CDR2: SGHDT and YYEEEE. J gave up 0 bases and V 0 bases, and 5 bases lay outside the gene matches. The CDR3 loop reads CASSLAGGTTNTGELFF. In DNA, the CDR3 is TGTGCCAGCAGCTTGGCGGGGGGAACCACGAACACCGGGGAGCTGTTTTTT.

This clonotype was detected many times. V gene TRBV7-9 combines with J gene TRBJ1-1; TRBD1 agrees at 10 bases. The germline V gene encodes CDR1 SEHNR and CDR2 FQNEAQ (reference sequence). The length of the CDR3 is 16 residues. The trim removed 5 bases at V and 0 bases at J, leaving 6 bases unmatched. The CDR3 is CASSTRTGGLNTEAFF. CDR3 bases: TGTGCCAGCAGCACACGGACAGGGGGATTGAACACTGAAGCTTTCTTT.

This sequence joins TRBV3-1 and TRBJ2-1; no definite D call. Trimming took 4 bases from V and 10 from J, leaving 11 bases between them. The germline V gene has CDR1 LGHDT and CDR2 YNNKEL (reference sequence). The CDR3 is 12 residues long. The CDR3 sequence is CASSRRLGEQFF. CDR3 nucleotide sequence: TGTGCCAGCAGCCGAAGGTTGGGGGAGCAGTTCTTC.